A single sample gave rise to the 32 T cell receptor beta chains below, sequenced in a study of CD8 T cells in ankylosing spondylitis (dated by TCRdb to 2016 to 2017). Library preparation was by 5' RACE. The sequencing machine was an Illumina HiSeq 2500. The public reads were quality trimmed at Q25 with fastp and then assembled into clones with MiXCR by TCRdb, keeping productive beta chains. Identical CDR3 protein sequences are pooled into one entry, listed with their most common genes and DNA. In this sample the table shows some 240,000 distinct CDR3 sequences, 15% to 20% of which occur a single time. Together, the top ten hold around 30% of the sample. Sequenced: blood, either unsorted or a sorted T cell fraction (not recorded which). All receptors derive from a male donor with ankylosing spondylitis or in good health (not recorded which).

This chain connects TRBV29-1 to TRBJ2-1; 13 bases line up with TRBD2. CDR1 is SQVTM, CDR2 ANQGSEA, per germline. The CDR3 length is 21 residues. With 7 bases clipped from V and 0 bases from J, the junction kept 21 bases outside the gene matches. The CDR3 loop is CSARDSISRTSGRLSYNEQFF. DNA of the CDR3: TGCAGCGCCCGGGACAGTATCTCCCGGACTAGCGGGAGACTCTCCTACAATGAGCAGTTCTTC.

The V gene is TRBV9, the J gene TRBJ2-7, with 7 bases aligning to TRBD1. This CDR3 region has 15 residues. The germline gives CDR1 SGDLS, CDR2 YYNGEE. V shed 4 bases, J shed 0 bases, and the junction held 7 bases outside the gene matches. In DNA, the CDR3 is TGTGCCAGCAGCCCCAAGGGACAGATCTCCTACGAGCAGTACTTC. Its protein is CASSPKGQISYEQYF.

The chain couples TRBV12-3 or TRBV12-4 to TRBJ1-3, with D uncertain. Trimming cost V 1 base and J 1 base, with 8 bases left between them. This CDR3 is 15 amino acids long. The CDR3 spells CASSLVGLSGNTIYF. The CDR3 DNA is TGTGCCAGCAGTTTAGTCGGTTTATCTGGAAACACCATATATTTT.

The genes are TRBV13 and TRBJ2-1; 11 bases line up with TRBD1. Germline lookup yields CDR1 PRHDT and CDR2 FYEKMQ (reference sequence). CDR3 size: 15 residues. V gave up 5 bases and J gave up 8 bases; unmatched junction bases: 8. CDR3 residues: CASSPRTGGLDEQFF. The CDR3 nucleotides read TGTGCCAGCAGCCCCCGGACAGGGGGCTTAGATGAGCAGTTCTTC. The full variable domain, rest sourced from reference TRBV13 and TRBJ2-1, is AAGVIQSPRHLIKEKRETATLKCYPIPRHDTVYWYQQGPGQDPQFLISFYEKMQSDKGSIPDRFSAQQFSDYHSELNMSSLELGDSALYFCASSPRTGGLDEQFFGPGTRLTVL.

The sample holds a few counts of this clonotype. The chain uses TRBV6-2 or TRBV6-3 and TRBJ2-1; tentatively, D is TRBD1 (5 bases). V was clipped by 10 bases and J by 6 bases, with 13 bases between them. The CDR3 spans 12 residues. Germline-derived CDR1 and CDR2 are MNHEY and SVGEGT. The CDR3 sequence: CAILGETNEQFF. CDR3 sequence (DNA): TGTGCCATCCTAGGGGAAACCAATGAGCAGTTCTTC.

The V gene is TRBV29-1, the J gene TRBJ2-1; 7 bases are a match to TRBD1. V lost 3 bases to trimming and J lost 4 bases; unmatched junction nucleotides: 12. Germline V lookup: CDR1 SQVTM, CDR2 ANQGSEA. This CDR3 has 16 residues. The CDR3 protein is CSVDALGTAAYNEQFF. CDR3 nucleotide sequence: TGCAGCGTTGACGCTCTCGGGACAGCCGCTTACAATGAGCAGTTCTTC.

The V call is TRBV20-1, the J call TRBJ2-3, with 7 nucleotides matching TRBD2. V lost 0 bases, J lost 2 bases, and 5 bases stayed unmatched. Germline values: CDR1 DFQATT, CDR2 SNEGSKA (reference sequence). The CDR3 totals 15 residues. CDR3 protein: CSARDGTTATDTQYF. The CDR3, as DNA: TGCAGTGCTAGAGATGGGACTACTGCCACAGATACGCAGTATTTT.

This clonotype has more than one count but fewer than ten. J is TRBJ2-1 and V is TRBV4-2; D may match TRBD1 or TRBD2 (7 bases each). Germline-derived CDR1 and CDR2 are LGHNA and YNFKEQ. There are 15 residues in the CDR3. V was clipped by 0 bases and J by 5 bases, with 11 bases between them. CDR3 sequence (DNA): TGTGCCAGCAGCCAAGAGGGAGGGGGCGACAATGAGCAGTTCTTC. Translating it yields CASSQEGGGDNEQFF.

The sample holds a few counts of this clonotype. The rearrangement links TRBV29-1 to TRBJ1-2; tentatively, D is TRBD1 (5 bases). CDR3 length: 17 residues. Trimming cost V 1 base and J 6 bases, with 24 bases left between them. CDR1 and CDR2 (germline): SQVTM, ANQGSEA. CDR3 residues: CSVEAKGRGTEFDGYTF. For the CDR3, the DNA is TGCAGCGTTGAAGCTAAAGGACGGGGCACCGAATTTGATGGCTACACCTTC.

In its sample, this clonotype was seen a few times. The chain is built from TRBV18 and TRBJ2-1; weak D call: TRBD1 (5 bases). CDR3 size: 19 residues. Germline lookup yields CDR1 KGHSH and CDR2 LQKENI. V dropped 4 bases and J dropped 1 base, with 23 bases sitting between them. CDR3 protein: CASSLSNAGPKLSYNEQFF. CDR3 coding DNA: TGTGCCAGCTCACTATCTAACGCAGGGCCTAAACTTTCCTACAATGAGCAGTTCTTC.

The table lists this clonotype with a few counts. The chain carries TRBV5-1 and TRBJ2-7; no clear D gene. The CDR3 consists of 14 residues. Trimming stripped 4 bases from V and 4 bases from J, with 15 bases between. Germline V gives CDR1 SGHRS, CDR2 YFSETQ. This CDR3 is CASSPTTEDYEQYF. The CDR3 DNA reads TGCGCCAGCAGCCCAACTACCGAGGATTACGAGCAGTACTTC.

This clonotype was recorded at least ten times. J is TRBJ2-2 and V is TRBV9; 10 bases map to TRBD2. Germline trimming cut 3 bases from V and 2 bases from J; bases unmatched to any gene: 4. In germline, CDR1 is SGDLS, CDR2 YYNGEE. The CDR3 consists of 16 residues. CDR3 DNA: TGTGCCAGCAGCGAGGGGACTAGCGAAAACACCGGGGAGCTGTTTTTT. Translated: CASSEGTSENTGELFF.

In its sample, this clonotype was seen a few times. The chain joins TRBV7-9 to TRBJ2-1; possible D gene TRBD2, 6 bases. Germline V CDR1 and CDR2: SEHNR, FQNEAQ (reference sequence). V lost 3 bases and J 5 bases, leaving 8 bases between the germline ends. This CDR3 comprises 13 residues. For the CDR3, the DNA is TGTGCCAGCAGCTTGGACTACGACAATGAGCAGTTCTTC. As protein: CASSLDYDNEQFF.

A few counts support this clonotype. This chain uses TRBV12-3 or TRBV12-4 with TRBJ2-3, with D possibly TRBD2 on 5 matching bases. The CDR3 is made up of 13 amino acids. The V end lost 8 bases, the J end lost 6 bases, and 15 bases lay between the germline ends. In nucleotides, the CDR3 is TGTGCCAGCTCCCAGCCCGGGGAGGATACGCAGTATTTT. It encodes CASSQPGEDTQYF.

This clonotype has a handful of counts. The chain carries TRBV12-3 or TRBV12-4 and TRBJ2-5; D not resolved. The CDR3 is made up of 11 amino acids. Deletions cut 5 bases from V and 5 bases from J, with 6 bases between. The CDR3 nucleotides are TGTGCCAGCAGTGGATGGGAGACCCAGTACTTC. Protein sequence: CASSGWETQYF.

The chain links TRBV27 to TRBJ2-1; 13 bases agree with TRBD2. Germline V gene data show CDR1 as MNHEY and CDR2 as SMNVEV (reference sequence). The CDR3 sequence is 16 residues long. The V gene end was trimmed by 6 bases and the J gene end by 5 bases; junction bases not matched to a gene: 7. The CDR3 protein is CASRALLAGGDNEQFF. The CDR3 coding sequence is TGTGCCAGCAGAGCCTTACTAGCGGGAGGGGACAATGAGCAGTTCTTC.

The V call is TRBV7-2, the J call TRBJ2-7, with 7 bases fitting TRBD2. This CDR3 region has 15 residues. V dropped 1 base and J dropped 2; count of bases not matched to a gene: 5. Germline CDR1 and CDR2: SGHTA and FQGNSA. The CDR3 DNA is TGTGCCAGCAGCTTAGTTAGCCTAGCGGCCTACGAGCAGTACTTC. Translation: CASSLVSLAAYEQYF.

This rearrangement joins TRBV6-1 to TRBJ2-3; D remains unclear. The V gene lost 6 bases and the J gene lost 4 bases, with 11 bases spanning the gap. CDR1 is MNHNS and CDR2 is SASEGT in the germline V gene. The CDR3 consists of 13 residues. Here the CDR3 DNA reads TGTGCCAGCAGCCCCGTTGTACCAGATACGCAGTATTTT. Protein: CASSPVVPDTQYF.

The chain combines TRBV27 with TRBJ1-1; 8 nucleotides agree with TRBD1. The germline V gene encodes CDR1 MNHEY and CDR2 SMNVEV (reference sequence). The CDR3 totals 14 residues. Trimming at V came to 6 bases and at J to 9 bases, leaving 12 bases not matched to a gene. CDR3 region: CASSPGLDRGKAFF. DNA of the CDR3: TGTGCCAGCAGCCCAGGGCTTGACAGGGGCAAAGCTTTCTTT.

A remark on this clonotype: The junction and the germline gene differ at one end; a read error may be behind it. CDR3 residues: CSVEAGPGNAIYF. In DNA, the CDR3 is TGCAGCGTTGAAGCGGGTCCTGGAAACGCCATATATTTT. The gene calls are TRBV29-1 and TRBJ1-3; the D is unclear. Germline CDR1 SQVTM, CDR2 ANQGSEA. The CDR3 length is 13 residues.

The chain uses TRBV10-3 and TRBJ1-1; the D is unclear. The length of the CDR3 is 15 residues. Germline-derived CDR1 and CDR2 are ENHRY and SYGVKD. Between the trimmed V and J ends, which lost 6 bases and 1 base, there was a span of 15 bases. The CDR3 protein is CAISNWTDSNTEAFF. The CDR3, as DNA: TGTGCCATCAGCAACTGGACGGATTCGAACACTGAAGCTTTCTTT.

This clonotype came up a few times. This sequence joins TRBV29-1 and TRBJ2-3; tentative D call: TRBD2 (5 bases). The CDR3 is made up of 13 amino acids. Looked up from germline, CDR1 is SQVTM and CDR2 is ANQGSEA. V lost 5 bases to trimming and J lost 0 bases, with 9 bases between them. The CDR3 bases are TGCAGCGTTCGAGGGCATAGCACAGATACGCAGTATTTT. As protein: CSVRGHSTDTQYF.

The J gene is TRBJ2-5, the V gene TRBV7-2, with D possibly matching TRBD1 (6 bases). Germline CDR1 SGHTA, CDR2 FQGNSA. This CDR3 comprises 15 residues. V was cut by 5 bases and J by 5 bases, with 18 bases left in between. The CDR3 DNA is TGTGCCAGCAGCACCGTCTGGGCAGGGGACGAGACCCAGTACTTC. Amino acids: CASSTVWAGDETQYF.

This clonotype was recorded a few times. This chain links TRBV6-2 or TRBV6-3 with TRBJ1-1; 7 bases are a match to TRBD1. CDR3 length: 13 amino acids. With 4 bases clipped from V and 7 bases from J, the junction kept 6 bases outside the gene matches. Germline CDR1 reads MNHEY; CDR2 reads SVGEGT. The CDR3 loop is CASSWAGGVEAFF. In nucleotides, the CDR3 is TGTGCCAGCAGTTGGGCAGGGGGAGTTGAAGCTTTCTTT.

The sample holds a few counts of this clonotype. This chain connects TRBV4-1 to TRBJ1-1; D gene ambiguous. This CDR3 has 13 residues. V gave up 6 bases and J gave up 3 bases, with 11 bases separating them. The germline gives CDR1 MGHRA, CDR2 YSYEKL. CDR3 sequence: CASRPTADTEAFF. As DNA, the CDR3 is TGCGCCAGCAGACCTACAGCCGACACTGAAGCTTTCTTT.

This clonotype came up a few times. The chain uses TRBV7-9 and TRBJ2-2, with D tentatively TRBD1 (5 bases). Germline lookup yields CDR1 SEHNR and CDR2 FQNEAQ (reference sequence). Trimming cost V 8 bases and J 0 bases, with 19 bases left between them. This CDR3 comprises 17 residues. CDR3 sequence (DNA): TGTGCCAGCTTTCACACTTTGGACACCGCGAACACCGGGGAGCTGTTTTTT. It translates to CASFHTLDTANTGELFF.

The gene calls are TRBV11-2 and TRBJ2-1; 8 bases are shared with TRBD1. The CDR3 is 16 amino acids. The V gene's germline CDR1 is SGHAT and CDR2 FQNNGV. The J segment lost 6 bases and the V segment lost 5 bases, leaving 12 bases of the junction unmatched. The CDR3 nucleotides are TGTGCCAGCAGCCCTGGGACAGGAATGGCTCTCAATGAGCAGTTCTTC. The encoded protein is CASSPGTGMALNEQFF.

The DNA for the CDR3 is TGCAGCGTTGTGACGGGATTCGGGTACGAGCAGTACTTC. Amino acid sequence: CSVVTGFGYEQYF. The rearrangement joins TRBV29-1 to TRBJ2-7, with D tentatively TRBD2 (5 bases). The germline gives CDR1 SQVTM, CDR2 ANQGSEA. V lost 4 bases and J lost 4, with 14 bases in between. CDR3 length equals 13 residues.

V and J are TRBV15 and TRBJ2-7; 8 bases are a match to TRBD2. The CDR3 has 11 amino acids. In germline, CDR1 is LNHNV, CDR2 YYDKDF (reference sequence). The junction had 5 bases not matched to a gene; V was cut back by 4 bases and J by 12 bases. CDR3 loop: CATSMGTRWYF. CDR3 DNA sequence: TGTGCCACCAGCATGGGGACTAGATGGTACTTC. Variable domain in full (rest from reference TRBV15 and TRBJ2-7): DAMVIQNPRYQVTQFGKPVTLSCSQTLNHNVMYWYQQKSSQAPKLLFHYYDKDFNNEADTPDNFQSRRPNTSFCFLDIRSPGLGDTAMYLCATSMGTRWYFGPGTRLTVT.

The CDR3 region is CASSPAITPNTGELFF. CDR3 nucleotides: TGTGCCAGCAGTCCCGCGATAACCCCGAACACCGGGGAGCTGTTTTTT. The V and J genes are TRBV6-5 and TRBJ2-2; no reliable D call. Trimming left V 5 bases short and J 0 bases short, with 13 bases between. The CDR3 runs 16 residues. Germline V gene data show CDR1 as MNHEY and CDR2 as SVGAGI.

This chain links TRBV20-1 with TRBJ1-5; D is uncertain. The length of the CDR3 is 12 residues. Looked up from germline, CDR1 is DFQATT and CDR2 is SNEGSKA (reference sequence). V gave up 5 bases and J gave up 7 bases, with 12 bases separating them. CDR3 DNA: TGCAGTGCTTCCGGGATCGGGCAGCCCCAGCATTTT. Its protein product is CSASGIGQPQHF.

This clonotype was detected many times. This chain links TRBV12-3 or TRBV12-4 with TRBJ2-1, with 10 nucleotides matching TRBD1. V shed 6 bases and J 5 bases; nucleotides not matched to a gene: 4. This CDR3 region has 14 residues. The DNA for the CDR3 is TGTGCCAGCAGCCCCGGGACAGGGGACAATGAGCAGTTCTTC. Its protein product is CASSPGTGDNEQFF.